The next 19 T cell receptor beta chains were all read from a single sample in a study of identical twins. TCRdb redid the calling of the 5' RACE reads with MiXCR, one entry per CDR3 protein. The table shows 350,000 to 500,000 distinct CDR3 sequences, with roughly 20% occurring only once. What was sequenced was naive T cells sorted from blood. These receptors were obtained from a man in his fifties or sixties in good health.

In this sample, this clonotype turned up once. The chain uses TRBV9 and TRBJ2-5; the D gene is possibly TRBD2 (7 bases). The CDR3 contains 15 residues. Per the germline V gene, CDR1 is SGDLS and CDR2 is YYNGEE. Trimming left V 2 bases short and J 4 bases short, with 15 bases between. In DNA, the CDR3 is TGTGCCAGCAGCGTGTGGGGGGGCGAAGGAGAGACCCAGTACTTC. Protein: CASSVWGGEGETQYF.

The rearrangement links TRBV4-3 to TRBJ2-1, with 8 bases aligning to TRBD2. V shed 0 bases and J 4 bases; nucleotides not matched to a gene: 2. Germline CDR1 and CDR2: LGHNA and YSLEER. This CDR3 region has 15 residues. CDR3 DNA sequence: TGCGCCAGCAGCCAAGATATAGCGGGGTACAATGAGCAGTTCTTC. It yields the protein CASSQDIAGYNEQFF.

This sequence joins TRBV7-9 and TRBJ1-2; 8 bases line up with TRBD1. Per germline, CDR1 SEHNR and CDR2 FQNEAQ (reference sequence). J was trimmed by 7 bases and V by 5 bases; bases with no gene match: 3. The CDR3 has 12 residues. The CDR3 spells CASSGQGPGYTF. The CDR3 DNA sequence: TGTGCCAGCAGCGGACAGGGTCCTGGCTACACCTTC. The entire variable domain, with the rest obtained from reference TRBV7-9 and TRBJ1-2, is as follows: DTGVSQNPRHKITKRGQNVTFRCDPISEHNRLYWYRQTLGQGPEFLTYFQNEAQLEKSRLLSDRFSAERPKGSFSTLEIQRTEQGDSAMYLCASSGQGPGYTFGSGTRLTVV.

The table lists this clonotype with many counts. V gene TRBV6-2 or TRBV6-3 combines with J gene TRBJ2-1, with 7 bases fitting TRBD1. This CDR3 has 14 amino acids. V gave up 4 bases and J gave up 7 bases; unmatched junction bases: 7. CDR1 MNHEY and CDR2 SVGEGT come from the germline V gene. The CDR3 here is CASSSFGTVNEQFF. Here the CDR3 DNA reads TGTGCCAGCAGTTCCTTCGGGACAGTTAATGAGCAGTTCTTC.

This clonotype has a count of ten or more. The V call is TRBV4-3, the J call TRBJ2-5; 14 bases align to TRBD2. Germline V CDR1 and CDR2: LGHNA, YSLEER. The length of the CDR3 is 15 residues. The V segment lost 4 bases and the J segment 5 bases; nucleotides outside the gene matches: 3. DNA of the CDR3: TGCGCCAGCAGCCCCGGGACTAGCGGGAGTGAGACCCAGTACTTC. Translating gives CASSPGTSGSETQYF.

This clonotype is a singleton in its sample. This may be a read error: a much more frequent sequence differs by one nucleotide. The rearrangement links TRBV4-3 to TRBJ2-1, with no clear D. Germline V gene sequence: CDR1 LGHNA, CDR2 YSLEER. The CDR3 has 15 residues. In DNA form, the CDR3 reads TGCGCCAGCGGCCAAGACTGGGGTTACTACAATGAGCAGTTCTTC. It yields the protein CASGQDWGYYNEQFF.

The gene calls are TRBV10-3 and TRBJ1-2; unclear D gene. With 9 bases removed from V and 2 bases from J, the gap between germline ends came to 10 bases. Germline assignment: CDR1 ENHRY and CDR2 SYGVKD. The CDR3 extends over 12 amino acids. The CDR3 region is CAIKTWNYGYTF. DNA of the CDR3: TGTGCCATAAAGACATGGAACTATGGCTACACCTTC.

This clonotype was detected many times. V usage is TRBV27 and J usage is TRBJ1-1; D call uncertain. Trimming pared 7 bases from V and 1 base from J, leaving 10 bases between. Germline V gene sequence: CDR1 MNHEY, CDR2 SMNVEV (reference sequence). The CDR3 spans 13 residues. The CDR3 loop is CASMPRKNTEAFF. In DNA form, the CDR3 reads TGTGCCAGCATGCCTCGGAAGAACACTGAAGCTTTCTTT.

J is TRBJ1-4 and V is TRBV10-1; D is unresolved. The germline V gene has CDR1 WNHNN and CDR2 SYGVQD (reference sequence). The CDR3 is made up of 14 amino acids. Trimming cost V 3 bases and J 8 bases, with 13 bases left between them. The CDR3: CASSDGGSREKLFF. In nucleotides, the CDR3 is TGCGCCAGCAGTGACGGAGGGAGTAGAGAAAAACTGTTTTTT.

This clonotype occurred a few times. The chain uses TRBV4-3 and TRBJ2-4; D is ambiguous. Trimming took 1 base from V and 0 from J, leaving 10 bases between them. The germline V gene has CDR1 LGHNA and CDR2 YSLEER. The CDR3 runs 16 residues. DNA for the CDR3: TGCGCCAGCAGCCAAGGACATCTTCTAGCCAAAAACATTCAGTACTTC. Residues: CASSQGHLLAKNIQYF.

CDR3 in amino acids: CSARAYTSLVSEQFF. The CDR3 bases are TGCAGTGCTAGAGCATATACTTCCCTGGTCTCTGAGCAGTTCTTC. The chain couples TRBV20-1 to TRBJ2-1; D remains ambiguous. V was shortened by 1 base and J by 9 bases, with 19 bases between the two germline ends. CDR1 is DFQATT, CDR2 SNEGSKA, per germline (reference sequence). This CDR3 has 15 residues.

This clonotype was seen repeatedly, ten times or more. The chain uses TRBV4-2 and TRBJ2-1; 11 bases are shared with TRBD1. CDR1 LGHNA and CDR2 YNFKEQ come from the germline V gene. V lost 3 bases, J lost 9 bases, and 1 base stayed unmatched. This CDR3 has 13 residues. CDR3 coding DNA: TGTGCCAGCAGCCAGGACAGGGGGCGTGAGCAGTTCTTC. The encoded protein is CASSQDRGREQFF.

This clonotype was counted many times. V gene TRBV12-3 or TRBV12-4 combines with J gene TRBJ2-5; tentative D call: TRBD1 (6 bases). Trimming pared 6 bases from V and 0 bases from J, leaving 14 bases between. The CDR3 covers 15 residues. The CDR3 DNA sequence: TGTGCCAGCAGCGAAGAAGGACAGAACCAAGAGACCCAGTACTTC. Translated: CASSEEGQNQETQYF.

This clonotype was detected many times. V gene TRBV28 combines with J gene TRBJ1-1, with D unresolved. Germline CDR1 is MDHEN and CDR2 is SYDVKM. V gave up 4 bases and J gave up 0 bases, with 12 bases separating them. The CDR3 spans 15 residues. The DNA of the CDR3 is TGTGCCAGCAGTTCCTCATCATATTTGAACACTGAAGCTTTCTTT. Translated: CASSSSSYLNTEAFF.

In this sample, this clonotype turned up many times. The chain recombines TRBV24-1 with TRBJ1-6; perhaps TRBD1 as D (5 bases). This CDR3 region has 12 residues. Trimming took 5 bases from V and 8 from J, leaving 6 bases between them. CDR1 and CDR2 from the germline V gene are KGHDR and SFDVKD. For the CDR3, the DNA is TGTGCCACCAGTGCGGGGGATTCACCCCTCCACTTT. Its protein is CATSAGDSPLHF.

As DNA, the CDR3 is TGTGCCATCAGTGAGTCACGAGGGGGGAAAAATGAGCAGTTCTTC. Its translation is CAISESRGGKNEQFF. The chain combines TRBV10-3 with TRBJ2-1; D may correspond to TRBD1 or TRBD2 (6 bases each). The V and J ends lost 0 bases and 7 bases respectively, with 13 bases between them. Germline CDR1 is ENHRY and CDR2 is SYGVKD. The CDR3 has 15 residues.

This clonotype was detected a few times. V usage is TRBV29-1 and J usage is TRBJ2-1; 12 nucleotides agree with TRBD2. Per germline, CDR1 SQVTM and CDR2 ANQGSEA. There are 14 residues in the CDR3. V trimming: 7 bases; J trimming: 9 bases; junction bases outside the gene matches: 10. CDR3 nucleotides: TGCAGCGCCCCCCGACTAGCGGGAGTGGGTGAGCAGTTCTTC. It is translated as CSAPRLAGVGEQFF.

The chain is built from TRBV5-5 and TRBJ2-1, with a weak D call TRBD1 (6 bases). The length of the CDR3 is 15 residues. V shed 0 bases and J shed 1 base, with 8 bases lying between them. CDR1 is SGHKS, CDR2 YYEKEE, per germline (reference sequence). CDR3 sequence (DNA): TGTGCCAGCAGCTTGGAGGGGGAATCCTACAATGAGCAGTTCTTC. This sequence encodes CASSLEGESYNEQFF.

The chain combines TRBV10-3 with TRBJ2-3; 12 positions match TRBD2. The CDR3 has 16 residues. Germline values: CDR1 ENHRY, CDR2 SYGVKD. Trimming at V came to 8 bases and at J to 0 bases, leaving 6 bases not matched to a gene. The CDR3: CAIGGTSGRSTDTQYF. The DNA for the CDR3 is TGTGCCATCGGTGGGACTAGCGGGCGCAGCACAGATACGCAGTATTTT.